This is a list of T cell receptor beta chains from one sample in a study of blood T cells in healthy people across ages. Using its own MiXCR run on the 5' RACE reads, TCRdb lists one record per CDR3 protein. The sample has around 1.5 million distinct CDR3 sequences; approximately 38% are singletons. Sequenced input: blood. The receptor source for this set is a woman aged 18 to 35 in good health. CDR3s include the opening cysteine and the closing phenylalanine or tryptophan. A D gene is named only where the DNA matches it firmly. Part of the rows lack a size; the others show once, few, many or a class for expanded clones.

size	V	J	D	DNA	CDR3
NA	TRBV3-1	TRBJ2-3	TRBD1	TGTGCCAGCAGCCTAGACAGGGGCAGGAAAGATACGCAGTATTTT	CASSLDRGRKDTQYF
NA	TRBV4-2	TRBJ2-3	TRBD2	TGTGCCACCGGGACTAGCGGGAACACAGATACGCAGTATTTT	CATGTSGNTDTQYF
NA	TRBV11-2	TRBJ2-6	TRBD1	TGTGCCAGCAGTAGGGGGCAGGGCCTCATCTCTGGCGCCAACGTCCTGACTTTC	CASSRGQGLISGANVLTF
few	TRBV10-3	TRBJ2-5	NA	TGTGCCACCATGCGACCAAAAGAGACCCAGTACTTC	CATMRPKETQYF
once	TRBV20-1	TRBJ2-2	NA	TGCAGTGCTAGTGGTCCAAGCGGCAACACCGGGGAGCTGTTTTTT	CSASGPSGNTGELFF
once	TRBV4-1	TRBJ1-1	NA	TGCGCCAGCAGCCAAAGGGGCACTTGGGGGGACTCCACTGAAGCTTTCTTT	CASSQRGTWGDSTEAFF
NA	TRBV20-1	TRBJ2-4	NA	TGCAGTGCTAGAGATGTGTGGGGGTCCAAAAACATTCAGTACTTC	CSARDVWGSKNIQYF
NA	TRBV9	TRBJ2-3	TRBD2	TGTGCCAGCAGCACGACTAGCGGGGGAGACCCCCCCACAGATACGCAGTATTTT	CASSTTSGGDPPTDTQYF
few	TRBV10-3	TRBJ1-4	NA	TGTGCCATCAGTGAGTCGAGGGCCAGCGGATCAACTAATGAAAAACTGTTTTTT	CAISESRASGSTNEKLFF
few	TRBV11-2	TRBJ2-7	TRBD2	TGTGCCAGCAGCGTTGCCCCGGGGGGCTCCTACGAGCAGTACTTC	CASSVAPGGSYEQYF
NA	TRBV4-2	TRBJ2-5	NA	TGTGCCAGCAGCCGACCAGATGAGGGACAAGAGACCCAGTACTTC	CASSRPDEGQETQYF
NA	TRBV3-1	TRBJ2-7	NA	TGTGCCAGCAGCCAAGAAGGGTCGCCCGAGCAGTACTTC	CASSQEGSPEQYF
NA	TRBV10-3	TRBJ2-5	NA	TGTGCCATCAGTGAGGCTGAGGCCCCCGGGACCCAGTACTTC	CAISEAEAPGTQYF
NA	TRBV12-3/TRBV12-4	TRBJ2-1	NA	TGTGCCAGCAGTTTAAGCGGCGTCTGGAATGAGCAGTTCTTC	CASSLSGVWNEQFF
few	TRBV7-2	TRBJ2-5	TRBD2	TGTGCCAGCAGCTTAAATCCCCTTCGGGGGGGCCTTCAGGAGACCCAGTACTTC	CASSLNPLRGGLQETQYF
NA	TRBV5-1	TRBJ2-2	NA	TGCGCCAGCAGCTTGGACTCCCACACCGGGGAGCTGTTTTTT	CASSLDSHTGELFF
NA	TRBV4-1	TRBJ1-2	NA	TGCGCCAGCAGCCAAGAGGGCGGGGGCTCTAGCTATGGCTACACCTTC	CASSQEGGGSSYGYTF
NA	TRBV4-1	TRBJ2-3	NA	TGCGCCAGCAGCCAAGATCCGTCCTGGGGACCCACAGATACGCAGTATTTT	CASSQDPSWGPTDTQYF
few	TRBV4-1	TRBJ2-3	NA	TGCGCCAGCAGCCAAGAGTTCCCGGGCACAGATACGCAGTATTTT	CASSQEFPGTDTQYF
NA	TRBV15	TRBJ1-5	TRBD1	TGTGCCACCAGCACACAGGGGGCCGGCCAGCCCCAGCATTTT	CATSTQGAGQPQHF
NA	TRBV4-1	TRBJ2-3	TRBD2	TGCGCCAGCAGCCAGCGGCCTCTAGCGGGGGGGTCAGATACGCAGTATTTT	CASSQRPLAGGSDTQYF
few	TRBV12-3/TRBV12-4	TRBJ1-2	NA	TGTGCCAGCAGTCTGGGTTTTGATCGGGACACCGCTAACTATGGCTACACCTTC	CASSLGFDRDTANYGYTF
few	TRBV14	TRBJ2-5	TRBD2	TGTGCCAGCAGCCAAGAAAGGCTAGCGGGAGTCTGGATCGGGACCCAGTACTTC	CASSQERLAGVWIGTQYF
few	TRBV27	TRBJ2-5	TRBD1	TGTGCCAGCAGTTCCTCAATGACAGGGCATCAAGAGACCCAGTACTTC	CASSSSMTGHQETQYF
NA	TRBV5-1	TRBJ1-2	NA	TGCGCCAGCAGCCAAGTGGTGGGGTCGGAAGGCTACACCTTC	CASSQVVGSEGYTF
few	TRBV12-3/TRBV12-4	TRBJ1-4	TRBD1	TGTGCCAGCAGTTCAAAACAGGGGATTAGTGAAAAACTGTTTTTT	CASSSKQGISEKLFF
NA	TRBV7-2	TRBJ2-4	NA	TGTGCCAGCAGCACCCAAGGAGCCCTAGCCAAAAACATTCAGTACTTC	CASSTQGALAKNIQYF
NA	TRBV27	TRBJ2-3	NA	TGTGCCAGCAGTTTATCGGAAGCGGCCCAGCGTTATACGCAGTATTTT	CASSLSEAAQRYTQYF
once	TRBV9	TRBJ2-1	NA	TGTGCCAGCAGCGTACGAAGAACACCTCAAGAGCAGTTCTTC	CASSVRRTPQEQFF
NA	TRBV20-1	TRBJ1-2	TRBD1	TGCAGTGCCCCGAAACAGGGGACGGACTATGGCTACACCTTC	CSAPKQGTDYGYTF
few	TRBV6-6	TRBJ1-5	TRBD1	TGTGCCAGCAGCTCAAAGGGGGCGGGGGATCAGCCCCAGCATTTT	CASSSKGAGDQPQHF
NA	TRBV20-1	TRBJ2-3	NA	TGCAGTGCTAGTCGGGAGTGGGCAGATACGCAGTATTTT	CSASREWADTQYF
NA	TRBV20-1	TRBJ2-3	NA	TGCAGTGGGGCTCAGGGAGGAACAGATACGCAGTATTTT	CSGAQGGTDTQYF
NA	TRBV9	TRBJ2-1	NA	TGTGCCAGCAGCGTAGAAGTACCGCGGGGATCTCACAATGAGCAGTTCTTC	CASSVEVPRGSHNEQFF
few	TRBV29-1	TRBJ1-2	NA	TGCAGCGCGGCGGCGGGTTCTAACTATGGCTACACCTTC	CSAAAGSNYGYTF
NA	TRBV6-2/TRBV6-3	TRBJ1-2	NA	TGTGCCAGCAGAACCCCTCAGGGATCACGCTATGGCTACACCTTC	CASRTPQGSRYGYTF
NA	TRBV30	TRBJ1-2	TRBD1	TGTGCCTGGACCCTGGACAGGACCTACTATGGCTACACCTTC	CAWTLDRTYYGYTF
NA	TRBV28	TRBJ1-2	NA	TGTGCCAGCAGCCGTCCCCGGGAAAACTATGGCTACACCTTC	CASSRPRENYGYTF
NA	TRBV7-9	TRBJ1-4	NA	TGTGCCAGCAGCTTAGTTCAGCGGTACAGGGAGAATGAAAAACTGTTTTTT	CASSLVQRYRENEKLFF
NA	TRBV12-3/TRBV12-4	TRBJ1-1	TRBD1	TGTGCCAGCGGATCGGGACAGGTCTTAGGGGCTGAAGCTTTCTTT	CASGSGQVLGAEAFF
NA	TRBV9	TRBJ2-3	TRBD2	TGTGCCAGCAGCCCAACTAGCGGGGGATCCTCTCGTGGTACGCAGTATTTT	CASSPTSGGSSRGTQYF
few	TRBV24-1	TRBJ2-1	NA	TGTGCCACCAGTGACTATACAGGGAGCTCCTACAATGAGCAGTTCTTC	CATSDYTGSSYNEQFF
few	TRBV10-3	TRBJ1-4	NA	TGTGCCATCAGTGAGGGGGCTAATGAAAAACTGTTTTTT	CAISEGANEKLFF
few	TRBV4-1	TRBJ2-3	NA	TGCGCCAGCAGCTCACCCTCGACTAGGGGCCATACGCAGTATTTT	CASSSPSTRGHTQYF
few	TRBV6-5	TRBJ2-1	TRBD2	TGTGCCAGCAGGGAGATAGCGGGGGGGCTCGACAATGAGCAGTTCTTC	CASREIAGGLDNEQFF
few	TRBV29-1	TRBJ1-5	TRBD1	TGCAGCGCGGGGGGACAGGGTAACAATCAGCCCCAGCATTTT	CSAGGQGNNQPQHF
NA	TRBV2	TRBJ1-5	NA	TGTGCCAGCAGTGAAGCGCTGTCCGGGGGGCAGCCCCAGCATTTT	CASSEALSGGQPQHF
NA	TRBV6-6	TRBJ2-1	NA	TGTGCCAGCAGTCCCGGGGCGCCTTCCTACAATGAGCAGTTCTTC	CASSPGAPSYNEQFF
NA	TRBV4-1	TRBJ2-1	NA	TGCGCCAGCAGCCAGGCTCACAGCTACGAGCAGTTCTTC	CASSQAHSYEQFF
many	TRBV7-2	TRBJ2-7	TRBD2	TGTGCCAGCAGCTCACATGGGGAGGGCGAGCAGTACTTC	CASSSHGEGEQYF
NA	TRBV28	TRBJ1-1	NA	TGTGCCAGCACTCTGCCAGGGGTCAGGTACACTGAAGCTTTCTTT	CASTLPGVRYTEAFF
NA	TRBV12-3/TRBV12-4	TRBJ2-1	NA	TGTGCCAGCACAGGCCCCTCCTACAATGAGCAGTTCTTC	CASTGPSYNEQFF